A selection of T cell receptor beta chains follows, all from one sample in a study of human versus mouse CDR3 diversity and MHC coevolution. The protocol was immunoSEQ multiplex PCR, while the TCRdb copy is restricted to in-frame clones and leaves out a portion. The sample shows around 74,000 clones, 85% to 95% of them seen only once. The sequenced sample consisted of naive CD4+ T cells from blood. Receptors were obtained from a person aged 30 to 69 in good health. CDR3s include the opening cysteine and the closing phenylalanine or tryptophan. The D gene is left open where the match is weak. Size tells how often a clone was seen (once, few, many) or the class of an expanded clone, and some rows leave it out.

TRBV18	TRBD2	TRBJ2-3	.	TGTGCCAGCTCACCAAAACTAGCGGGAGGACCGGATACGCAGTATTTT	CASSPKLAGGPDTQYF
TRBV12-5	.	TRBJ2-3	.	TGTGCTAGTGGCCCTGACAACACAGATACGCAGTATTTT	CASGPDNTDTQYF
TRBV7-9	TRBD1	TRBJ1-1	.	TGTGCCAGCAGCCACCGGACAGGGTGGAACACTGAAGCTTTCTTT	CASSHRTGWNTEAFF
TRBV19	.	TRBJ1-6	.	TGTGCCAGTAGTATCGTGGGGGGTGGATCACCCCTCCACTTT	CASSIVGGGSPLHF
TRBV6-6	.	TRBJ2-1	.	TGTGCCAGCAGTTACCCCGGGAGCTCCTACAATGAGCAGCTCTTC	CASSYPGSSYNEQLF
TRBV27	.	TRBJ1-1	.	TGTGCCAGCAGATTAGGGTCAGGGGTTATGGGCACTGAAGCTTTCTTT	CASRLGSGVMGTEAFF
TRBV30	.	TRBJ2-1	.	TGTGCCTGGAGTGGTGCGGGGAAGAGCTCCTACAATGAGCAGTTCTTC	CAWSGAGKSSYNEQFF
TRBV14	.	TRBJ1-1	.	TGTGCCAGCAGCCAAGCTCGGGGGAACACTGAAGCTTTCTTT	CASSQARGNTEAFF
TRBV14	.	TRBJ1-2	few	TGTGCCAGCAAGGGGGTTCACTATGGCTACACCTTC	CASKGVHYGYTF
TRBV20-1	.	TRBJ1-2	.	TGCAGTTCGTATGGCTACACCTTC	CSSYGYTF
TRBV2	.	TRBJ1-1	.	TGTGCCAGCCGGTTGACACCCGGGGGAACTGAAGCTTTCTTT	CASRLTPGGTEAFF
TRBV30	TRBD2	TRBJ2-5	.	TGTGCCTGGGGGTTTAGCGGGAGGCTTGGGGAGACCCAGTACTTC	CAWGFSGRLGETQYF
TRBV27	.	TRBJ2-7	.	TGTGCCAGCAGGGGCCTATCTTACGAGCAGTACTTC	CASRGLSYEQYF
TRBV19	.	TRBJ2-5	.	TGTGCCAGTAGTAGGTGGGAGAGCCAAGAGACCCAGTACTTC	CASSRWESQETQYF
TRBV30	.	TRBJ1-1	once	TGTGCCTGGATGGCCACCACTGAAGCTTTCTTT	CAWMATTEAFF
TRBV7-2	TRBD1	TRBJ1-2	once	TGTGCCAGCAGCTACGGACAGGGGGCGAAGGGAGGCTACACCTTC	CASSYGQGAKGGYTF
TRBV28	.	TRBJ1-6	.	TGTGCCAGCAGTTTGACAGCCACATATTCACCCCTCCACTTT	CASSLTATYSPLHF
TRBV4-1	.	TRBJ2-7	.	TGCGCCAGCAGCCAAGGGCCCAGGGGCCTTACCTACGAGCAGTACTTC	CASSQGPRGLTYEQYF
TRBV5-4	TRBD2	TRBJ2-3	.	TGTGCCAGCAGTCAGGGACTAGCCCCTCAGGCAGATACGCAGTATTTT	CASSQGLAPQADTQYF
TRBV7-9	TRBD2	TRBJ2-1	.	TGTGCCAGCACCCCACTAGCGGGAGACAACAATGAGCAGTTCTTC	CASTPLAGDNNEQFF
TRBV5-4	.	TRBJ2-5	.	TGTGCCAGCAGCTTGTCGCCCTCCGAGTACCAAGAGACCCAGTACTTC	CASSLSPSEYQETQYF
TRBV15	TRBD1	TRBJ2-1	.	TGTGCCACCAGCTCCCTCGGGACAGGGTCATTCAATGAGCAGTTCTTC	CATSSLGTGSFNEQFF
TRBV18	.	TRBJ2-2	.	TGTGCCAGCTCACCAGGGCAGCTGCCCTTCACCGGGGAGCTGTTTTTT	CASSPGQLPFTGELFF
TRBV27	.	TRBJ2-4	.	TGTGCCAGCAGTTTATCGAACCGGTTAGAAAACATTCAGTACTTC	CASSLSNRLENIQYF
TRBV4-1	TRBD2	TRBJ2-2	.	TGCGCCAGCAGCCAAGGATCCCTTCCCTTCAGCGGGAAGAACACCGGGGAGCCGTTTTTT	CASSQGSLPFSGKNTGEPFF
TRBV9	TRBD1	TRBJ2-1	.	TGTGCCAGCGCACCGGGACAGGGGTACAATGAGCAGTTCTTC	CASAPGQGYNEQFF
TRBV7-2	.	TRBJ2-7	.	TGTGCCAGCAGTAAGGGAGGTTACTCCTACGAGCAGTACTTC	CASSKGGYSYEQYF
TRBV5-8	TRBD2	TRBJ2-3	few	TGTGCCAGCAGCCCGGGACTAATCACAGATACGCAGTATTTT	CASSPGLITDTQYF
TRBV29-1	TRBD1	TRBJ1-4	.	TGCAGCGTTTCCAAGACAGGGGTTTGGAGTGAAAAACTGTTTTTT	CSVSKTGVWSEKLFF
TRBV19	.	TRBJ2-1	.	TGTGCCGGTTGGGTGGATAAGGGGCTCTACAATGAGCAGTTCTTC	CAGWVDKGLYNEQFF
TRBV14	.	TRBJ1-1	.	TGTGCCAGCAGCCAAGATTGGGGGCGGACTGAAGCTTTCTTT	CASSQDWGRTEAFF
TRBV11-2	.	TRBJ2-3	.	TGTGCCAGCAGCTTCTTTACAGGGTTTGTGGCAGATACGCAGTATTTT	CASSFFTGFVADTQYF
TRBV30	.	TRBJ1-3	.	TGTGCCTGGGGCATGTCTGGAAACACCATATATTTT	CAWGMSGNTIYF
TRBV5-5	TRBD1	TRBJ2-1	.	TGTGCCAGCAGTGCTGGGACAGGGCCCTACAATGAGCAGTTCTTC	CASSAGTGPYNEQFF
TRBV4-2	TRBD2	TRBJ2-7	.	TGTGCCAGCAGCCAAGTTGGGCTAGCGGGAGTCGAGCAGTACTTC	CASSQVGLAGVEQYF
TRBV14	.	TRBJ1-4	.	TGTGCCAGCAGCCACCTGGGGCGGGAAAAACTGTTTTTT	CASSHLGREKLFF
TRBV30	TRBD2	TRBJ2-1	.	TGTGCCTGGAGTGGCGGGAGCTCCTACAATGAGCAGTTCTTC	CAWSGGSSYNEQFF
TRBV2	.	TRBJ1-3	few	TGTGCCAGCAGTGAGAGGGAGGCCGCCCTTGGGGGCACCATATATTTT	CASSEREAALGGTIYF
TRBV6-6	TRBD1	TRBJ1-2	.	TGTGCCAGCAGTAAGCGGGACAGGGTGGAAAACTATGGCTACACCTTC	CASSKRDRVENYGYTF
TRBV10-1	TRBD2	TRBJ2-1	.	TGCGCCAGCGGCCTGACTAGCGGGAGGTTTGTTTGGAATGAGCAGTTCTTC	CASGLTSGRFVWNEQFF
TRBV2	.	TRBJ2-4	once	TGTGCCAGCAGACCGCGAAGGGGGATCGGGGACATTCAGTACTTC	CASRPRRGIGDIQYF
TRBV5-6	.	TRBJ2-2	.	TGTGCCAGCAGCAGAGTCGATTTTACTGGGGAGCTGTTTTTT	CASSRVDFTGELFF
TRBV29-1	TRBD1	TRBJ2-1	.	TGCAGCGTTGAAGGGACAGGGGGCTACAATGAGCAGTTCTTC	CSVEGTGGYNEQFF
TRBV27	.	TRBJ1-5	.	TGTGCCAGCAGTTTGCGGCAGGGCGGCCAGCCCCAGCATTTT	CASSLRQGGQPQHF
TRBV28	TRBD1	TRBJ2-1	.	TGTGCCAGCAGTTTGGGGTTCTCCGGGACAGGGTACAATGAGCAGTTCTTC	CASSLGFSGTGYNEQFF
TRBV27	.	TRBJ2-7	.	TGTGCCAGCAGTAGTTGGAGGTCTCCCTACGAGCAGTACTTC	CASSSWRSPYEQYF
TRBV14	TRBD1	TRBJ2-3	.	TGTGCCAGCAGCCAAGAAACCCCGGGACAGAGCACAGATACGCAGTATTTT	CASSQETPGQSTDTQYF
TRBV30	.	TRBJ1-2	.	TGTGCCTGGAGTGTACAAATGAACTATGGCTACACCTTC	CAWSVQMNYGYTF
TRBV19	TRBD2	TRBJ2-2	.	TGTGCCAGTAAGGCACGACTAGCGGGGGGGCCGAACACCGGGGAGCTGTTTTTT	CASKARLAGGPNTGELFF
TRBV6-1	TRBD2	TRBJ2-1	.	TGTGCCAGCAAAGTGAGCGGGGGGAACTACAATGAGCAGTTCTTC	CASKVSGGNYNEQFF
TRBV27	TRBD2	TRBJ2-5	.	TGTGCCAGCAGTTTTAGCGGGGGGCTCGGAGAGACCCAGTACTTC	CASSFSGGLGETQYF
TRBV7-2	.	TRBJ1-2	.	TGTGCCAGCAGCCGATTTGGCAGCGACTCATATGGCTACACCTTC	CASSRFGSDSYGYTF
TRBV7-2	TRBD2	TRBJ2-3	.	TGTGCCAGCAGGCCGGGACTAGCTACAGATACGCAGTATTTT	CASRPGLATDTQYF